These 8 T cell receptor beta chains share one sample of origin, sequenced in a study of control samples from healthy donors and cancer patients. TCRdb keeps only in-frame clones here, not all; method: immunoSEQ multiplex PCR. The table shows about 410,000 clones, with more than 80% occurring only once. Sequenced material: PBMCs. The receptor set was obtained from a man aged 35 to 55 with head and neck cancer.

This chain joins TRBV28 and TRBJ2-4; D assignment may be TRBD1 or TRBD2 (5 bases each). Germline V gene lookup returns CDR1 MDHEN and CDR2 SYDVKM. This CDR3 is built from 17 residues. V lost 3 bases and J 3 bases, leaving 18 bases between the germline ends. The CDR3 bases are TGTGCCAGCAGTTTTAATTGGGGGAGTGATGGCAAAAACATTCAGTACTTC. Protein: CASSFNWGSDGKNIQYF.

The chain combines TRBV28 with TRBJ1-5; 7 bases line up with TRBD1. CDR3 size: 14 residues. Germline-derived CDR1 and CDR2 are MDHEN and SYDVKM. The ends lost 5 bases at V and 4 bases at J; junction bases unmatched: 5. Here the CDR3 DNA reads TGTGCCAGCAGTCCTCCACAGGGGAATCAGCCCCAGCATTTT. Translated: CASSPPQGNQPQHF.

The V call is TRBV10-3, the J call TRBJ1-1, with D possibly being TRBD1 (5 bases). The length of the CDR3 is 14 residues. CDR1 is ENHRY and CDR2 is SYGVKD in the germline V gene. V lost 6 bases to trimming and J lost 4 bases, with 15 bases between them. The CDR3 protein is CAIRPSGRGTEAFF. The DNA for the CDR3 is TGTGCCATCAGACCGTCAGGGAGAGGCACTGAAGCTTTCTTT.

The chain combines TRBV24-1 with TRBJ2-5; 9 bases align to TRBD2. The J segment lost 5 bases and the V segment lost 2 bases, leaving 8 bases of the junction unmatched. The CDR3 spans 16 residues. Germline loops: CDR1 KGHDR, CDR2 SFDVKD. CDR3: CATSDSLAGGVETQYF. The CDR3 DNA sequence: TGTGCCACCAGTGATTCTTTGGCGGGAGGGGTGGAGACCCAGTACTTC.

This sequence joins TRBV30 and TRBJ1-1; TRBD1 aligns across 7 bases. V was clipped by 4 bases and J by 1 base; unmatched bases: 6. Looked up from germline, CDR1 is GTSNPN and CDR2 is SVGIG (reference sequence). This CDR3 region has 14 residues. CDR3 sequence reads: CAWTIPGGNTEAFF. CDR3 nucleotide sequence: TGTGCCTGGACGATACCAGGGGGGAACACTGAAGCTTTCTTT. Filled out from reference TRBV30 and TRBJ1-1, the complete variable domain reads SQTIHQWPATLVQPVGSPLSLECTVEGTSNPNLYWYRQAAGRGLQLLFYSVGIGQISSEVPQNLSASRPQDRQFILSSKKLLLSDSGFYLCAWTIPGGNTEAFFGQGTRLTVV.

This clone appeared once. This chain links TRBV7-9 with TRBJ2-4; perhaps D is TRBD1 or TRBD2 (5 bases each). This CDR3 is built from 14 residues. The germline V and J ends were trimmed by 2 bases and 3 bases, with 8 bases remaining between them. Germline V gives CDR1 SEHNR, CDR2 FQNEAQ (reference sequence). CDR3 amino acids: CASSLSGSKNIQYF. Written as DNA, the CDR3 is TGTGCCAGCAGCTTATCAGGGAGCAAAAACATTCAGTACTTC.

In DNA form, the CDR3 reads TGTGCCAGCAGCTCGGGACAGGGTAACTATGGCTACACCTTC. It is translated as CASSSGQGNYGYTF. J is TRBJ1-2 and V is TRBV7-6; 9 nucleotides agree with TRBD1. The germline V gene has CDR1 SGHVS and CDR2 FNYEAQ. V was pared by 4 bases and J by 1 base, with 1 base of the junction left unmatched. The CDR3 has 14 amino acids.

The rearrangement joins TRBV5-8 to TRBJ1-1; tentatively, D is TRBD1 (5 bases). The germline V and J ends were trimmed by 7 bases and 1 base, with 17 bases remaining between them. The CDR3 contains 15 residues. The germline gives CDR1 SGHTS, CDR2 YDEGEE. Here the CDR3 reads CASEKRGRGNTEAFF. CDR3 DNA: TGTGCCAGCGAGAAGAGGGGCCGAGGGAACACTGAAGCTTTCTTT. Full variable domain (outside the CDR3, taken from reference TRBV5-8 and TRBJ1-1): EAGVTQSPTHLIKTRGQQATLRCSPISGHTSVYWYQQALGLGLQFLLWYDEGEERNRGNFPPRFSGRQFPNYSSELNVNALELEDSALYLCASEKRGRGNTEAFFGQGTRLTVV.